The clone carrying this TCR beta chain was picked up one time. The antigen is not known. This sample is part of a study of cytomegalovirus exposure and HLA in healthy donors. Points from the study as a whole: Earlier analysis found most TCR beta V segments productive about 87% or about 30% of the time. An apparent linkage of common viral pathogens to several of the most significant clusters emerged in a later analysis.

This PCR relied on a set of 60 Vbeta primers and 13 Jbeta primers. As handled by the study authors: In a later analysis, the count reached 74 million or so unique TCR beta chains, with about 11 million shared. TCRdb's table, derived via immunoSEQ multiplex PCR, lists solely in-frame clones and lacks some. V and J calls and clone size are those listed in that table; D and trimming were worked out from the DNA. Among roughly 160,000 clones listed, over 75% were seen once. In germline, CDR1 is GTSNPN, CDR2 SVGIG (reference sequence). The CDR3 totals 13 residues. The V gene end was trimmed by 2 bases and the J gene end by 5 bases; junction bases not matched to a gene: 5.

Specimen: PBMCs. This TCR came from a man younger than 30 in good health and CMV-seropositive. The chain couples TRBV30 to TRBJ1-2; 7 bases agree with TRBD1. CDR3 in amino acids: CAWSTGTAYGYTF. The CDR3 DNA is TGTGCCTGGAGTACCGGGACAGCTTATGGCTACACCTTC.